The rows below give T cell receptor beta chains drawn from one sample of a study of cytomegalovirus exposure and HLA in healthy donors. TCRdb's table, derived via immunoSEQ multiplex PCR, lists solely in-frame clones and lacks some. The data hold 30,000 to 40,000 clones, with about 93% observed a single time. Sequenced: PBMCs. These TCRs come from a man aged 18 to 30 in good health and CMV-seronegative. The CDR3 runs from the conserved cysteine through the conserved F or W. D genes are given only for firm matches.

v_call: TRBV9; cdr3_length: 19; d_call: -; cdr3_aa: CASSVGSGGPGLSSYEQYF
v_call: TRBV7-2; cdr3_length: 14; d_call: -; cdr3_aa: CASSPRDSQYEQYF
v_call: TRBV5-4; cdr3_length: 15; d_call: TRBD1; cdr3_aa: CASSHRDRDTGELFF
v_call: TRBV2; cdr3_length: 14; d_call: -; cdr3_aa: CASSGAFRYNEQFF
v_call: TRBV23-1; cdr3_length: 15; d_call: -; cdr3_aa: CASSQSQRVTGELFF
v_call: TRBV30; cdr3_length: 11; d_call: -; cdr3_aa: CAWSDSYEQYF
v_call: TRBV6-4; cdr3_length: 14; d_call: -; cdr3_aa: CASSGLGGEETQYF
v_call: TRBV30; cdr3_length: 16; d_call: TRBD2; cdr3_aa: CAWTGLAGDLRGEQYF
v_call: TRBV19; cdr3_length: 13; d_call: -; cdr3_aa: CASSIGHLYEQYF
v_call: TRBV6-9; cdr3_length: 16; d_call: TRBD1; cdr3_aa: CASRSGQGTYTGELFF
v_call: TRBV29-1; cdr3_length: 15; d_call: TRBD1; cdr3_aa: CSVPRDRGRVSGYTF
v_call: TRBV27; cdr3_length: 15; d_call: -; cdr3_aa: CASSPLTRMDTEAFF
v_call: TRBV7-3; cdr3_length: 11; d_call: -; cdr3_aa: CASSLSNEQFF
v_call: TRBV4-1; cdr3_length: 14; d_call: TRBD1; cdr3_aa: CASSQTTGAYGYTF
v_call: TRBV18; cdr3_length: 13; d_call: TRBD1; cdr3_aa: CASGQGAAYEQYF
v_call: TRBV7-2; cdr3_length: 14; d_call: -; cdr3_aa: CASSLGAYNSPLHF
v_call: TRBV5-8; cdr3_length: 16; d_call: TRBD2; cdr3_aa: CASSPGLAGVLGELFF
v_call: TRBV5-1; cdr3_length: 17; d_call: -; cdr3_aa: CASSLGSGHKGQETQYF
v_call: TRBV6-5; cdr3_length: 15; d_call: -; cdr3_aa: CASSYTGSNTGELFF
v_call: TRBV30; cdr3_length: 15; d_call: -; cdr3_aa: CAWSVQEGNGNTIYF
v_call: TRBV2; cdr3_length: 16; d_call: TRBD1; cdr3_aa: CASSEALGTANSPLHF
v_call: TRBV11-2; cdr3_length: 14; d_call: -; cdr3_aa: CASGWGVPNEKLFF
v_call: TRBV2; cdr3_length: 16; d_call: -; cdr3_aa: CASCDRTTSGANVLTF
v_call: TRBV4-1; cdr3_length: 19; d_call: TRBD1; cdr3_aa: CASSQGGTGRALSGNTIYF
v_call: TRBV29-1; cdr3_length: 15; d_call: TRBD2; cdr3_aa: CSVGGLAGDFTEWFF
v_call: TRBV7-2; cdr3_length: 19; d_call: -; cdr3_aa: CASSLNSPLGESPKNIQYF
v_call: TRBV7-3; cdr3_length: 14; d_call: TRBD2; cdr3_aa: CASSSGLAGDTQYF
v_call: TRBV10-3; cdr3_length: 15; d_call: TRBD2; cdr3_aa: CAISALTSGAYEQYF
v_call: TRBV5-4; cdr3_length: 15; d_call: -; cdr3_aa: CASSTAGGSSSEAFF
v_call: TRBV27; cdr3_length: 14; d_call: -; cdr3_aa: CASSRRSLNTEAFF
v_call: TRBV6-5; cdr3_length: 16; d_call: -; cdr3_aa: CASSYTEGLIGGIQYF
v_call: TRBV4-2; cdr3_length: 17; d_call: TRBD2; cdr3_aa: CASSPRLAGVDTDTQYF
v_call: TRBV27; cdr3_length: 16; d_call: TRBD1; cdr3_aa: CASSSQLGGGTYGYTF
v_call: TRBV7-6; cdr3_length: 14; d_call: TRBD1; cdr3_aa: CASSLGQGARGYTF
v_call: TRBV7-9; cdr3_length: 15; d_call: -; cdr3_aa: CASSLEGRGVDEQYF
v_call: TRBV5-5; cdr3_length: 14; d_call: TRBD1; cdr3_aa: CASRGQGTTDTQYF
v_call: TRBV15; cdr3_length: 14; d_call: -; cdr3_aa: CATRSGGLNNEQFF
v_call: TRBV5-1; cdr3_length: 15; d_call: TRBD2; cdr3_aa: CASSSSGLETDTQYF
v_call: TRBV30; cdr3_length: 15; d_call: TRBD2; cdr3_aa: CAWSASGILYNEQFF
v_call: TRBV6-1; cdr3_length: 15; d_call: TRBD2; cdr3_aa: CASSGTSGSRNEQYF
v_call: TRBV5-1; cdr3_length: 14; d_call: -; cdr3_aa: CASSLGRGFAGYTF
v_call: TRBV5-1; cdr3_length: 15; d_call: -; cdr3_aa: CASRGARSSTDTQYF
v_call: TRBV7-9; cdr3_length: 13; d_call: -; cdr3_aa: CASSSGVWETQYF
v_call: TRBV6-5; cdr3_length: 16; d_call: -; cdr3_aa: CASSYMGGGGGTEAFF
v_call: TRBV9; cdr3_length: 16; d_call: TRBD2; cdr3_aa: CASSVGGGDRGETQYF
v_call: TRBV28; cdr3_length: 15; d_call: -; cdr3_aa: CASIPRGRIQETQYF
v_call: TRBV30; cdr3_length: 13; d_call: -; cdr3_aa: CAWSSRVGETQYF
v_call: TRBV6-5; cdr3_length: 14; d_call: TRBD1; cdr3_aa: CASSRDRGGYGYTF
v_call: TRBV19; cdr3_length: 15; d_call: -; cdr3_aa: CASSMRGSSGNTIYF
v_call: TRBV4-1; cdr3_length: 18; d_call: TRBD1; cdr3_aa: CASSQVQGAVTTGYGYTF
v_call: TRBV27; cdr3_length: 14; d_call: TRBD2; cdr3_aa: CASRTGLAGYEQYF
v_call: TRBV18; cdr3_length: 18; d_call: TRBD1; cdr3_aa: CASSPVGQVQALISPLHF
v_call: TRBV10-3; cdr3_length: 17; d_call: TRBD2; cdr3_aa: CAISESRAGVGTDTQYF
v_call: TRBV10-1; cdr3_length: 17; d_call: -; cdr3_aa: CASSADSLTLSYNEQFF
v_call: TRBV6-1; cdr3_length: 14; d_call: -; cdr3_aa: CASSDQIIHYEQYF